Only a few counts were recorded for the clone carrying this T cell receptor (beta chain). The repertoire was sequenced with immunoSEQ multiplex PCR; TCRdb's copy has only in-frame clones and lacks some. The sample consists of 43,000 or so clones, roughly 30% of them appearing once. The data derive from a study of tumour-infiltrating T cells in Burkitt lymphoma. Study overall: The Burkitt lymphoma cohort spanned all epidemiological subtypes. Repertoire clonality predicted overall and progression-free survival.

The CDR3 extends over 13 amino acids. The germline V gene encodes CDR1 ENHRY and CDR2 SYGVKD. V gave up 6 bases and J gave up 2 bases; unmatched junction bases: 2. The receptor was isolated from a human donor with Burkitt lymphoma. V is TRBV10-3 and J is TRBJ2-3; 7 bases line up with TRBD2. The sample comprised tumor tissue. The DNA for the CDR3 is TGTGCCATCAGGTGGGACTACACAGATACGCAGTATTTT. It yields the protein CAIRWDYTDTQYF.